Below are 29 T cell receptor beta chains sequenced from a single sample in a study of blood T cells in healthy people across ages (dated by TCRdb to about 2015). Libraries were constructed by 5' RACE. Sequencing instrument: Illumina HiSeq 2500. A second PCR of roughly 7 to 11 cycles was performed with a sample-barcoded 5' primer and a J-beta primer mix. The public sequencing data were trimmed at Q25 with fastp and processed into clonotypes with MiXCR by TCRdb, which kept only in-frame beta chains. Rows are combined by CDR3 protein, so each entry shows the most common genes and DNA. This sample holds 1.5 million to 2 million distinct CDR3 sequences; 28% were observed only once. The ten largest clones represent about 7.7% of the sample. Sequencing input: blood. The receptor set was obtained from a woman aged 30 to 39 in good health.

This clonotype was counted only a few times. The chain has TRBV12-3 or TRBV12-4 and TRBJ1-5, with TRBD1 as a possible D gene (6 bases). This CDR3 is 16 amino acids long. V was shortened by 5 bases and J by 2 bases, with 16 bases between the two germline ends. As DNA, the CDR3 is TGTGCCAGCAGTCCGGGGGGGGCTGCGGGCAATCAGCCCCAGCATTTT. Encoded protein: CASSPGGAAGNQPQHF.

Notes on this clonotype: Relative to the germline gene, one junction end is altered; a read error may explain this. The V call is TRBV5-1, the J call TRBJ1-6; 7 bases are a match to TRBD1. The CDR3 runs to 16 residues. The germline CDR1 and CDR2 sequences are SGHRS and YFSETQ. The CDR3 here is CASSPTTGQSSSPLYF. In nucleotides, the CDR3 is TGCGCCAGCAGCCCGACGACAGGGCAGTCGAGTTCACCCCTCTACTTT. The full variable domain, with the rest looked up from reference TRBV5-1 and TRBJ1-6, is KAGVTQTPRYLIKTRGQQVTLSCSPISGHRSVSWYQQTPGQGLQFLFEYFSETQRNKGNFPGRFSGRQFSNSRSEMNVSTLELGDSALYLCASSPTTGQSSSPLYFGNGTRLTVT.

The chain recombines TRBV6-1 with TRBJ1-5; D remains ambiguous. The CDR3 is made up of 12 amino acids. V dropped 1 base and J dropped 9 bases, with 7 bases sitting between them. The germline V gene encodes CDR1 MNHNS and CDR2 SASEGT. The CDR3 nucleotides are TGTGCCAGCAGTGAAGGGTTTTGGCCCCAGCATTTT. It specifies CASSEGFWPQHF.

This clonotype was seen more than once but under ten times. The chain carries TRBV7-8 and TRBJ2-7; unclear D gene. The CDR3 runs 13 residues. With 0 bases removed from V and 11 bases from J, the gap between germline ends came to 14 bases. Germline V gene sequence: CDR1 SGHVS, CDR2 FQNEAQ. The CDR3 DNA sequence: TGTGCCAGCAGCTTAGCTCGGGTGGAAGGGAAGTACTTC. Its translation is CASSLARVEGKYF. Using reference TRBV7-8 and TRBJ2-7 for the parts outside the CDR3, the full variable domain is GAGVSQSPRYKVAKRGQDVALRCDPISGHVSLFWYQQALGQGPEFLTYFQNEAQLDKSGLPSDRFFAERPEGSVSTLKIQRTQQEDSAVYLCASSLARVEGKYFGPGTRLTVT.

The chain carries TRBV7-3 and TRBJ2-1; 7 bases map to TRBD1. The ends lost 2 bases at V and 8 bases at J; junction bases unmatched: 9. There are 15 residues in the CDR3. CDR1 and CDR2 (germline): SGHTA, FQGTGA. CDR3 sequence (DNA): TGTGCCAGCAGCTTAGGGGAAGGGGGCAGGGATGAGCAGTTCTTC. Translated, it gives CASSLGEGGRDEQFF.

A few counts support this clonotype. The gene calls are TRBV20-1 and TRBJ2-6, with D perhaps TRBD1 (7 bases). The length of the CDR3 is 17 residues. Germline V gene sequence: CDR1 DFQATT, CDR2 SNEGSKA (reference sequence). The germline V and J ends were trimmed by 3 bases and 3 bases, with 18 bases remaining between them. The CDR3 protein is CSASDRVWDFGANVLTF. Written as DNA, the CDR3 is TGCAGTGCTAGTGACAGGGTTTGGGACTTTGGGGCCAACGTCCTGACTTTC.

Only a few counts were recorded for this clonotype. The V gene is TRBV21-1, the J gene TRBJ1-5; TRBD1, the table's D call, was not compared with the DNA. TRBV21-1 is classified as a pseudogene. CDR3 length equals 18 residues. The CDR3 loop is CASSPATGGSMLNQPQHF. The DNA for the CDR3 is TGTGCCAGCAGCCCTGCGACAGGGGGCTCTATGCTTAATCAGCCCCAGCATTTT.

This clonotype occurred many times. V is TRBV10-3 and J is TRBJ2-7; 9 nucleotides agree with TRBD1. Germline-derived CDR1 and CDR2 are ENHRY and SYGVKD. The CDR3 runs to 15 residues. The V segment lost 0 bases and the J segment 2 bases; nucleotides outside the gene matches: 2. The CDR3 DNA reads as TGTGCCATCAGTGAGTCGACAGGGGGTCCCTACGAGCAGTACTTC. Encoded protein: CAISESTGGPYEQYF.

This chain links TRBV7-3 with TRBJ2-3; 12 positions match TRBD1. Germline assignment: CDR1 SGHTA and CDR2 FQGTGA. This CDR3 spans 16 amino acids. After removal of 2 bases from V and 5 bases from J, the junction contained 5 bases not matched to a gene. The DNA of the CDR3 is TGTGCCAGCAGCTTATTGGGACAGGGGGCGGGAGATACGCAGTATTTT. Translated: CASSLLGQGAGDTQYF.

Only a few counts were recorded for this clonotype. V and J are TRBV20-1 and TRBJ2-5; 9 nucleotides match TRBD1. This CDR3 has 15 residues. Germline V gene lookup returns CDR1 DFQATT and CDR2 SNEGSKA (reference sequence). The V segment lost 1 base and the J segment 1 base; nucleotides outside the gene matches: 4. CDR3 DNA: TGCAGTGCTAGAGCAGGGACAGGGCCCCAAGAGACCCAGTACTTC. Protein sequence: CSARAGTGPQETQYF.

V is TRBV10-1 and J is TRBJ2-7, with TRBD2 identical over 9 bases. Germline CDR1 reads WNHNN; CDR2 reads SYGVQD (reference sequence). The CDR3 contains 14 residues. V shed 2 bases and J 6 bases; nucleotides not matched to a gene: 5. The CDR3 region is CASSEGGTSREQYF. Here the CDR3 DNA reads TGCGCCAGCAGTGAGGGCGGGACTAGCCGCGAGCAGTACTTC.

Details on this clonotype: This could be a read error, since a much larger clone is one nucleotide away. The rearrangement joins TRBV12-3 or TRBV12-4 to TRBJ2-4, with 9 bases identical to TRBD2. Losses at the gene ends were 6 bases for V and 13 bases for J; bases not matched to a gene: 13. The CDR3 spans 14 residues. The CDR3 DNA reads TGTGCCAGCAGCCCCAGCGGGAGGAGGAATGAGCAGTACTTC. Protein: CASSPSGRRNEQYF.

In its sample, this clonotype was seen many times. CDR3 nucleotides: TGTGCCAGCAGTTACACCGGTGACAGGGGAGGTGAAAAACTGTTTTTT. It specifies CASSYTGDRGGEKLFF. The gene calls are TRBV6-6 and TRBJ1-4, with TRBD1 identical over 8 bases. Germline V gene data show CDR1 as MNHNY and CDR2 as SVGAGI (reference sequence). The V and J ends lost 2 bases and 7 bases, in that order; junction bases with no gene match: 9. The CDR3 totals 16 residues.

About this clonotype itself: Just one base apart from a much larger clone, this may be a read error. The chain joins TRBV27 to TRBJ1-6; D perhaps matches TRBD1 (6 bases). The germline V gene has CDR1 MNHEY and CDR2 SMNVEV (reference sequence). The CDR3 is 16 residues long. CDR3 protein: CAGSPLTGIFHSPLHF. The DNA for the CDR3 is TGTGCCGGCAGTCCTCTGACAGGAATCTTCCATTCACCCCTCCACTTT.

This clonotype was counted at least ten times. The V call is TRBV7-2, the J call TRBJ2-5; D possibly matches TRBD1 or TRBD2 (6 bases each). CDR1 is SGHTA and CDR2 is FQGNSA in the germline V gene. V lost 5 bases, J lost 2 bases, and 9 bases lay in between. CDR3 size: 13 residues. For the CDR3, the DNA is TGTGCCAGCAGCCGAGGGGGGCAAGAGACCCAGTACTTC. This encodes CASSRGGQETQYF.

The chain links TRBV24-1 to TRBJ2-1; D remains unclear. The CDR3 loop spans 13 amino acids. V lost 4 bases to trimming and J lost 12 bases, with 15 bases between them. Germline-derived CDR1 and CDR2 are KGHDR and SFDVKD. The CDR3 nucleotides are TGTGCCACCAGTGACCCGGACCCAACGGCGCAGTTCTTC. As protein: CATSDPDPTAQFF.

The J gene is TRBJ1-1, the V gene TRBV5-1; D ambiguous. V dropped 0 bases and J dropped 8 bases, with 11 bases sitting between them. Germline V gene sequence: CDR1 SGHRS, CDR2 YFSETQ. This CDR3 has 13 amino acids. The CDR3 bases are TGCGCCAGCAGCTTGGAGGGAGCTCAGGAAGCTTTCTTT. It translates to CASSLEGAQEAFF.

The chain links TRBV5-1 to TRBJ1-1; 10 nucleotides line up with TRBD1. V shed 4 bases, J shed 4 bases, and the junction held 1 base outside the gene matches. Germline loops: CDR1 SGHRS, CDR2 YFSETQ. This CDR3 is built from 13 residues. The CDR3 sequence is CASSGTGATEAFF. In DNA, the CDR3 is TGCGCCAGCAGCGGGACAGGGGCCACTGAAGCTTTCTTT.

The V gene is TRBV6-5, the J gene TRBJ1-1, with no clear D. Deletions cut 6 bases from V and 4 bases from J, with 15 bases between. Germline CDR1 MNHEY, CDR2 SVGAGI. The CDR3 is 14 amino acids. CDR3 loop: CASRSNALSTEAFF. Here the CDR3 DNA reads TGTGCCAGCAGGTCAAACGCCTTGAGCACTGAAGCTTTCTTT.

Turning to this clonotype: Since a much larger clone is just one base distant, this may be a read error. V is TRBV20-1 and J is TRBJ2-7; the match to TRBD2 covers 13 bases. The CDR3 has 15 residues. The germline gives CDR1 DFQATT, CDR2 SNEGSKA (reference sequence). In DNA form, the CDR3 reads TGCGGTGCTAGACTAGCGGGAGGTTCTCGCTACGAGCAGTACTTC. Translating it yields CGARLAGGSRYEQYF.

In this sample, this clonotype turned up many times. The chain joins TRBV5-1 to TRBJ2-7; D may match TRBD1 or TRBD2 (5 bases each). The CDR3 has 15 amino acids. The V end was cut by 0 bases, the J end by 6 bases, with 16 bases between. CDR1 is SGHRS and CDR2 is YFSETQ in the germline V gene. The CDR3 here is CASSLGDLPSLEQYF. The CDR3 DNA follows: TGCGCCAGCAGCTTGGGGGACCTCCCCTCCCTCGAGCAGTACTTC.

V gene TRBV30 combines with J gene TRBJ2-6; TRBD1 agrees at 11 bases. Germline CDR1 GTSNPN, CDR2 SVGIG (reference sequence). J lost 4 bases, V lost 2 bases, and 4 bases had no gene match. The CDR3 spans 16 residues. The CDR3 loop reads CAWSWDRGAGANVLTF. CDR3 DNA: TGTGCCTGGAGTTGGGACAGGGGGGCCGGGGCCAACGTCCTGACTTTC.

Notes on this clonotype: A much larger clonotype is one base distant, so this may be a read error. V is TRBV12-3 or TRBV12-4 and J is TRBJ2-4; TRBD2 is a possible D gene (6 bases). The CDR3 is 13 amino acids. The V end was cut by 6 bases, the J end by 13 bases, with 19 bases between. CDR3 bases: TGTGCCAGCAGAGGGACTGGGGCGAATGAGCAGTACTTC. Translation: CASRGTGANEQYF.

The chain joins TRBV2 to TRBJ2-4; D is possibly TRBD1 (6 bases). Trimming pared 4 bases from V and 13 bases from J, leaving 20 bases between. Germline values: CDR1 SNHLY, CDR2 FYNNEI. The CDR3 runs to 14 residues. CDR3 nucleotide sequence: TGTGCCAGCAGTGGCCGGGACAACTACAATGAGCAGTACTTC. Amino acids: CASSGRDNYNEQYF. The variable domain in full, with the rest retrieved from reference TRBV2 and TRBJ2-4, is EPEVTQTPSHQVTQMGQEVILRCVPISNHLYFYWYRQILGQKVEFLVSFYNNEISEKSEIFDDQFSVERPDGSNFTLKIRSTKLEDSAMYFCASSGRDNYNEQYFGAGTRLSVL.

The CDR3 DNA reads TGTGCCAGCAGCTCCTTTCAGGACATCCTCGGCACCTTC. This codes for CASSSFQDILGTF. The chain employs TRBV7-9 and TRBJ1-2; D perhaps matches TRBD1 (5 bases). Germline V lookup: CDR1 SEHNR, CDR2 FQNEAQ (reference sequence). The germline V and J ends were trimmed by 4 bases and 13 bases, with 19 bases remaining between them. There are 13 residues in the CDR3. Supplemented by reference TRBV7-9 and TRBJ1-2, the full variable domain reads DTGVSQNPRHKITKRGQNVTFRCDPISEHNRLYWYRQTLGQGPEFLTYFQNEAQLEKSRLLSDRFSAERPKGSFSTLEIQRTEQGDSAMYLCASSSFQDILGTFGSGTRLTVV.

J is TRBJ2-7 and V is TRBV5-4; possible D gene TRBD2, 5 bases. The germline CDR1 and CDR2 sequences are SGHNT and YYREEE (reference sequence). The CDR3 loop spans 14 amino acids. V lost 4 bases to trimming and J lost 2 bases, with 13 bases between them. CDR3 in amino acids: CASSTSGLTYEQYF. The CDR3 DNA is TGTGCCAGCAGCACGAGCGGTCTGACCTACGAGCAGTACTTC.

This clonotype has just a few counts. The gene calls are TRBV27 and TRBJ2-1; 12 nucleotides match TRBD1. Germline V CDR1 and CDR2: MNHEY, SMNVEV (reference sequence). After removal of 8 bases from V and 9 bases from J, the junction contained 5 bases not matched to a gene. This CDR3 is 13 amino acids long. The CDR3 coding sequence is TGTGCCAGCGGGACAGGGGGCTTGGGTGAGCAGTTCTTC. This sequence encodes CASGTGGLGEQFF.

The V and J genes are TRBV30 and TRBJ1-6; 8 nucleotides line up with TRBD1. J lost 9 bases, V lost 3 bases, and 7 bases had no gene match. The CDR3 is made up of 14 amino acids. Germline CDR1 and CDR2: GTSNPN and SVGIG (reference sequence). DNA for the CDR3: TGTGCCTGGAGCTACGACAGGGGAAGTTCACCCCTCCACTTT. This gives the protein CAWSYDRGSSPLHF.

This clonotype appeared a few times. The chain has TRBV12-3 or TRBV12-4 and TRBJ2-3, with TRBD1 matching over 9 bases. This CDR3 has 15 amino acids. J gave up 5 bases and V 5 bases, and 8 bases lay outside the gene matches. The CDR3 is CASSPGTGSRDTQYF. For the CDR3, the DNA is TGTGCCAGCAGTCCCGGGACAGGGAGCCGAGATACGCAGTATTTT.